This T cell receptor beta chain was captured in a study of blood T cell repertoires in COVID-19. Participant reports of clinical history set cohort assignment. Resolution of symptoms, clearance, or two negative PCRs was present in recovered Cohort 3 donors. J gave up 3 bases and V 2 bases, and 17 bases lay outside the gene matches. Germline V gives CDR1 SGHDT, CDR2 YYEEEE. This CDR3 region has 19 residues. The authors' processing: It was from reference gene primer amplification that nucleated cell counts were estimated. Produced via immunoSEQ multiplex PCR; TCRdb's table is partial and in-frame only. The DNA was the basis for D and trimming; V, J and clone size are from that table. Altogether 180,000 or so clones are present, around 79% being singletons, with the ten largest covering roughly 9.6%.

The sample taken for sequencing was PBMCs or T cells enriched from blood (not recorded which). The chain employs TRBV5-6 and TRBJ1-1; 9 bases map to TRBD1. The origin of this receptor is a man aged 45 to 65 who had recovered from COVID-19. The CDR3 coding sequence is TGTGCCAGCAGCTTACCGTTCAGGACAGGGGCATGGGAGGACACTGAAGCTTTCTTT. Translating it yields CASSLPFRTGAWEDTEAFF.